The present T cell receptor beta chain was sequenced within a study of cytomegalovirus exposure and HLA in healthy donors. The CDR3 has 14 amino acids. Germline assignment: CDR1 MNHEY and CDR2 SMNVEV (reference sequence). Trimming shortened V by 1 base and J by 1 base, and 7 bases separated the two germline ends. Primers: 60 Vbeta forward and 13 Jbeta reverse. Profiled with immunoSEQ multiplex PCR; TCRdb holds only in-frame clones, not every one. In the table there are around 120,000 clones, more than 60% of which are singletons. The sample taken for sequencing was PBMCs. This clonotype was sampled from a woman in her 40s in good health and CMV-seropositive. The chain links TRBV27 to TRBJ1-1; D ambiguous. CDR3 nucleotide sequence: TGTGCCAGCAGTTTATGGAGGGAGAACACTGAAGCTTTCTTT. Translated, it gives CASSLWRENTEAFF.